A single sample gave rise to the 18 T cell receptor beta chains below, sequenced in a study of vaccination and CD4 T cells after COVID-19 (dated by TCRdb to 2022 to 2024). The library was obtained by PCR. Sequencing took place on an Illumina iSeq 100. DNA from cultured CD4+ T cells underwent TCR sequencing with the Oncomine TCR Beta short-read assay at the Johns Hopkins FTIC core. TCRdb applied fastp at Q25 and MiXCR to the public reads, then kept only in-frame beta chains. Entries that share a CDR3 protein sequence are merged under the most common genes and DNA. Counted in this sample were roughly 15,000 distinct CDR3 sequences; about 44% of them appeared once. The ten largest clones represent around 18% of the sample. Their recognized antigens are unknown. The intended sense of this specimen's treatment or condition label: approximately 11-day PBMC culture with coronavirus spike peptide pools or control peptides (ViraFEST assay).

The specimen comprised CD4+ T cells from blood, cultured in vitro, sampled before SARS-CoV-2 vaccination. Every receptor here comes from a human donor who received a COVID-19 vaccine.

V and J are TRBV5-1 and TRBJ1-2, with 7 bases identical to TRBD1. This CDR3 is 14 amino acids long. CDR1 SGHRS and CDR2 YFSETQ come from the germline V gene. The ends lost 3 bases at V and 4 bases at J; junction bases unmatched: 6. The CDR3 DNA follows: TGCGCCAGCAGCTCCGGACAGGAGTCCTATGGCTACACCTTC. This encodes CASSSGQESYGYTF.

The V gene is TRBV21-1, the J gene TRBJ2-3; TRBD1 reflects the table's D call only, with no check against the DNA. TRBV21-1 is assigned pseudogene status. CDR3 size: 16 residues. The CDR3, as DNA: TGTGCCAGCAGCCCGTCGAAGGGGACTAGCACAGATACGCAGTATTTT. It encodes CASSPSKGTSTDTQYF.

The rearrangement joins TRBV6-1 to TRBJ1-1; no definite D call. V lost 5 bases to trimming and J lost 1 base, with 5 bases between them. This CDR3 is built from 12 residues. The germline V gene has CDR1 MNHNS and CDR2 SASEGT. The CDR3 sequence: CASSRQNTEAFF. The CDR3 nucleotides read TGTGCCAGCAGTAGACAGAACACTGAAGCTTTCTTT.

The chain uses TRBV27 and TRBJ1-6; no reliable D call. CDR3 length: 13 amino acids. The germline V gene has CDR1 MNHEY and CDR2 SMNVEV (reference sequence). With 3 bases removed from V and 10 bases from J, the gap between germline ends came to 10 bases. For the CDR3, the DNA is TGTGCCAGCAGTTTCATCCAGTCATCACCCCTCCACTTT. It codes for CASSFIQSSPLHF.

This chain uses TRBV5-1 with TRBJ1-1; TRBD1 matches 8 bases. The CDR3 sequence is 15 residues long. The germline CDR1 and CDR2 sequences are SGHRS and YFSETQ. With 4 bases clipped from V and 1 base from J, the junction kept 6 bases outside the gene matches. Written as DNA, the CDR3 is TGCGCCAGCAGCCCGAATACAGGGGGGAACACTGAAGCTTTCTTT. Translation: CASSPNTGGNTEAFF.

The J gene is TRBJ1-4, the V gene TRBV2; the match to TRBD1 covers 10 bases. This CDR3 comprises 15 residues. Germline V lookup: CDR1 SNHLY, CDR2 FYNNEI. V was clipped by 4 bases and J by 9 bases; unmatched bases: 8. In nucleotides, the CDR3 is TGTGCCAGCAGTGCCGGACAGGGGGGAATTAAAAAACTGTTTTTT. Its translation is CASSAGQGGIKKLFF.

This clonotype has only a few counts. The CDR3 DNA sequence: TGTGCCACCCTAACCCGCGGGCAGGGTTTTGGCTACACCTTC. Translating gives CATLTRGQGFGYTF. V is TRBV6-1 and J is TRBJ1-2; D is perhaps TRBD1 (5 bases). Germline CDR1 reads MNHNS; CDR2 reads SASEGT. V was cut by 10 bases and J by 7 bases, with 22 bases left in between. The CDR3 consists of 14 residues.

The chain combines TRBV20-1 with TRBJ2-1, with TRBD2 matching 10 bases. CDR1 is DFQATT, CDR2 SNEGSKA, per germline (reference sequence). With 0 bases clipped from V and 12 bases from J, the junction kept 5 bases outside the gene matches. The CDR3 covers 13 residues. The CDR3 nucleotides read TGCAGTGCTAGAGATCCAGCGGGGGGGCGGCAGTTCTTC. Protein sequence: CSARDPAGGRQFF.

The chain recombines TRBV30 with TRBJ2-2; D uncertain. V was cut by 0 bases and J by 4 bases, with 6 bases left in between. Looked up from germline, CDR1 is GTSNPN and CDR2 is SVGIG (reference sequence). The CDR3 has 13 residues. DNA of the CDR3: TGTGCCTGGAGTGTGCGTGGCACCGGGGAGCTGTTTTTT. Protein product: CAWSVRGTGELFF. Based on the CDR3 plus reference TRBV30 and TRBJ2-2, the full variable domain is SQTIHQWPATLVQPVGSPLSLECTVEGTSNPNLYWYRQAAGRGLQLLFYSVGIGQISSEVPQNLSASRPQDRQFILSSKKLLLSDSGFYLCAWSVRGTGELFFGEGSRLTVL.

This clonotype was picked up a small number of times. The genes are TRBV14 and TRBJ2-5; D uncertain. The CDR3 length is 13 residues. Germline V gene data show CDR1 as SGHDN and CDR2 as FVKESK. Between the trimmed V and J ends, which lost 2 bases and 12 bases, there was a span of 16 bases. The CDR3 DNA reads as TGTGCCAGCAGCCAAAAATGGGATTCATGGGAGTACTTC. Its translation is CASSQKWDSWEYF.

V and J are TRBV7-2 and TRBJ2-3, with 8 nucleotides matching TRBD2. CDR3 length: 15 amino acids. Germline V gives CDR1 SGHTA, CDR2 FQGNSA. V was pared by 2 bases and J by 0 bases, with 1 base of the junction left unmatched. CDR3 bases: TGTGCCAGCAGCTTACCGGGGGGGAGCACAGATACGCAGTATTTT. This codes for CASSLPGGSTDTQYF.

The DNA of the CDR3 is TGTGCCAGCAGTTTAGGGCAGCCCAACTATGGCTACACCTTC. Encoded protein: CASSLGQPNYGYTF. V gene TRBV12-3 or TRBV12-4 combines with J gene TRBJ1-2, with no clear D. V lost 1 base, J lost 2 bases, and 8 bases lay in between. CDR3 length: 14 residues.

This clonotype was detected only a few times. V gene TRBV6-4 combines with J gene TRBJ1-6; the match to TRBD1 covers 8 bases. The CDR3 length is 14 residues. The V gene end was trimmed by 6 bases and the J gene end by 6 bases; junction bases not matched to a gene: 4. Germline CDR1 is MRHNA and CDR2 is SNTAGT. CDR3 in amino acids: CASSRGQGNSPLHF. CDR3 bases: TGTGCCAGCAGCCGCGGACAGGGTAATTCACCCCTCCACTTT.

The chain joins TRBV6-4 to TRBJ1-1; D might be TRBD1 (5 bases). CDR1 and CDR2 from the germline V gene are MRHNA and SNTAGT. Trimming removed 0 bases from V and 8 bases from J, with 13 bases in between. CDR3 length: 14 residues. This CDR3 is CASSDSTDSKEAFF. The CDR3 DNA reads TGTGCCAGCAGTGACTCGACAGACAGTAAAGAAGCTTTCTTT.

The chain couples TRBV18 to TRBJ1-2; 8 nucleotides agree with TRBD1. After removal of 3 bases from V and 5 bases from J, the junction contained 5 bases not matched to a gene. Germline V gene lookup returns CDR1 KGHSH and CDR2 LQKENI. This CDR3 is built from 14 residues. The CDR3, as DNA: TGTGCCAGCTCACCTCAGGGACAGGCTTATGGCTACACCTTC. It specifies CASSPQGQAYGYTF. Together with reference TRBV18 and TRBJ1-2, the CDR3 gives the full variable domain: NAGVMQNPRHLVRRRGQEARLRCSPMKGHSHVYWYRQLPEEGLKFMVYLQKENIIDESGMPKERFSAEFPKEGPSILRIQQVVRGDSAAYFCASSPQGQAYGYTFGSGTRLTVV.

This clonotype was seen more than once but under ten times. The CDR3 DNA is TGTGCCAGCAGCCCAGGGTCGAGCACAGATACGCAGTATTTT. Amino acids: CASSPGSSTDTQYF. J is TRBJ2-3 and V is TRBV7-3; D is possibly TRBD1 (5 bases). Trimming cost V 5 bases and J 0 bases, with 9 bases left between them. CDR1 and CDR2 from the germline V gene are SGHTA and FQGTGA. This CDR3 comprises 14 residues.

The rearrangement uses TRBV2 and TRBJ2-5; 11 bases line up with TRBD2. Germline V gives CDR1 SNHLY, CDR2 FYNNEI. The trim removed 7 bases at V and 5 bases at J, leaving 6 bases unmatched. The CDR3 is 14 amino acids. This chain's CDR3 is CASKTSGGQETQYF. CDR3 nucleotide sequence: TGTGCCAGCAAAACTAGCGGGGGACAGGAGACCCAGTACTTC.

The chain combines TRBV20-1 with TRBJ2-5, with a tentative D call TRBD1 (6 bases). Germline CDR1 and CDR2: DFQATT and SNEGSKA (reference sequence). V gave up 0 bases and J gave up 5 bases, with 16 bases separating them. CDR3 length: 15 residues. In DNA form, the CDR3 reads TGCAGTGCTAGAGATCTGACAGGTACCGGGGAGACCCAGTACTTC. This translates into CSARDLTGTGETQYF.